This is a list of T cell receptor beta chains from one sample in a study of shared clonotypes between healthy human individuals. Profiled with immunoSEQ multiplex PCR; TCRdb holds only in-frame clones, not every one. The profile shows roughly 810,000 clones, 96% of them singletons. Sequencing was performed on naive CD8+ T cells sorted from blood. The receptors were gathered from a man aged 30 to 45 in good health. Each CDR3 is given with its conserved first and last residue. A D gene is named only where the DNA matches it firmly. Expanded clones get a size class; other rows say once, few or many, or leave the size out.

size	J	V	D	DNA	CDR3
.	TRBJ2-3	TRBV12-5	.	TGTGCTAGTGGTTTGGGAGGTCGTGGCACAGATACGCAGTATTTT	CASGLGGRGTDTQYF
once	TRBJ2-1	TRBV11-2	TRBD2	TGTGCCAGCAGCTTAGAGTTACTAGCGGTTGCCAATGAGCAGTTCTTC	CASSLELLAVANEQFF
.	TRBJ2-2	TRBV4-3	TRBD2	TGCGCCAGCAGCCAAGATCTCCTAGCGGGAGTGGCCGGGGAGCTGTTTTTT	CASSQDLLAGVAGELFF
.	TRBJ2-1	TRBV4-3	.	TGCGCCAGCAGCCAAGGGGTGTTAGCGGCCCTGGGAAATGAGCAGTTCTTC	CASSQGVLAALGNEQFF
.	TRBJ2-3	TRBV9	.	TGTGCCAGCAGCGTTTATCTTACGACAGGCAGGGAAGATACGCAGTATTTT	CASSVYLTTGREDTQYF
.	TRBJ1-1	TRBV7-2	.	TGTGCCAGCAGTACGGACAGACTGAACACTGAAGCTTTCTTT	CASSTDRLNTEAFF
once	TRBJ1-4	TRBV28	TRBD1	TGTGCCAGCAGTTTTTCAGCCAGGGGGAACGAAAAACTGTTTTTT	CASSFSARGNEKLFF
.	TRBJ2-7	TRBV9	TRBD1	TGTGCCAGCAGCGGAGGACAGGGAGCCTCCTACGAGCAGTACTTC	CASSGGQGASYEQYF
.	TRBJ1-4	TRBV7-8	.	TGTGCCAGCAGCTTAGCGGGGGGGCTGGGTGAAAAACTGTTTTTT	CASSLAGGLGEKLFF
.	TRBJ2-3	TRBV29-1	.	TGCAGCGTTGAAGATCTGATGGCGGGTGATACGCAGTATTTT	CSVEDLMAGDTQYF
.	TRBJ1-1	TRBV6-5	.	TGTGCCAGCGCGGGGGCGGCCACTGAAGCTTTCTTT	CASAGAATEAFF
.	TRBJ2-5	TRBV11-3	.	TGTGCCAGCAGCTTATACCCTACAGAGACCCAGTACTTC	CASSLYPTETQYF
.	TRBJ2-2	TRBV9	.	TGTGCCAGCAGCGTAAATTCCAGGACTGCGAACACCGGGGAGCTGTTTTTT	CASSVNSRTANTGELFF
.	TRBJ1-5	TRBV28	.	TGTGCCAGCGATCGATTCGGCGGGGATCAGCCCCAGCATTTT	CASDRFGGDQPQHF
.	TRBJ2-7	TRBV27	TRBD1	TGTGCCAGCGGAGGGGGGACAGGGGCCTACGAGCAGTACTTC	CASGGGTGAYEQYF
few	TRBJ1-5	TRBV10-3	.	TGTGCCATCAGTGACGGGCACAGGAGCAATCAGCCCCAGCATTTT	CAISDGHRSNQPQHF
few	TRBJ2-3	TRBV6-5	.	TGTGCCAGCAGTTACGGCACAGATACGCAGTATTTT	CASSYGTDTQYF
.	TRBJ1-4	TRBV5-8	TRBD1	TGTGCCAGCAGCTTGGAAGGACAGGGCTTAGATGAAAAACTGTTTTTT	CASSLEGQGLDEKLFF
.	TRBJ1-4	TRBV7-8	.	TGTGCCAGCAGCTTAGATTGGCGTCAGAGTAATGAAAAACTGTTTTTT	CASSLDWRQSNEKLFF
.	TRBJ2-1	TRBV7-2	.	TGTGCCAGCGTCCGATATCAGGGCAATGAGCAGTTCTTC	CASVRYQGNEQFF
.	TRBJ1-3	TRBV4-1	.	TGCGCCAGCAGCCAAGACACAGGGACCTCTGGAAACACCATATATTTT	CASSQDTGTSGNTIYF
.	TRBJ1-2	TRBV28	TRBD1	TGTGCCAGCAGTTCCGGGACAGGGGAATATGGCTACACCTTC	CASSSGTGEYGYTF
.	TRBJ2-1	TRBV13	TRBD1	TGTGCCAGCAGTCCCACCTACCGACAGGGGGGCAATGAGCAGTTCTTC	CASSPTYRQGGNEQFF
.	TRBJ2-1	TRBV19	.	TGTGCCAGTCAAGCGGACCTTCCTTACAATGAGCAGTTCTTC	CASQADLPYNEQFF
once	TRBJ2-5	TRBV15	.	TGTGCCACCAGCAGAGACCCAGACATTCGAGAGACCCAGTACTTC	CATSRDPDIRETQYF
.	TRBJ2-1	TRBV27	TRBD2	TGTGCCAGCAGTCTTACTAGCGGGGGGGTCAATGAGCAGTTCTTC	CASSLTSGGVNEQFF
.	TRBJ2-2	TRBV9	.	TGTGCCAGCAGCGGGGAGTTACAGGGCGCGAACACCGGGGAGCTGTTTTTT	CASSGELQGANTGELFF
once	TRBJ2-7	TRBV7-9	TRBD2	TGTGCCAGCAGCTCAGGGACTAGCAGACATTACGAGCAGTACTTC	CASSSGTSRHYEQYF
.	TRBJ2-6	TRBV5-1	TRBD1	TGCGCCAGCAGATCCGACAGGGGTGCTTCTGGGGCCAACGTCCTGACTTTC	CASRSDRGASGANVLTF
.	TRBJ2-2	TRBV7-7	.	TGTGCTAGCAGTTTCAACCTCGGGACTGGACTCACCGGGGAGCTGTTTTTT	CASSFNLGTGLTGELFF
.	TRBJ2-1	TRBV30	.	TGTGCCTGGAGTGTAAACGTCGGACCCCCTTGGGGTGAGCAGTTCTTC	CAWSVNVGPPWGEQFF
.	TRBJ2-7	TRBV7-9	.	TGTGCCAGCAGCTTAGGACGGACAGCGACCTACGAGCAGTACTTC	CASSLGRTATYEQYF
.	TRBJ2-1	TRBV27	.	TGTGCCAGCAGTTTAACGGGATCCGGCAATGAGCAGTTCTTC	CASSLTGSGNEQFF
.	TRBJ2-7	TRBV27	.	TGTGCCAGCAGTGTCAGGAGGGTACAGGGCTGGGAGCAGTACTTC	CASSVRRVQGWEQYF
.	TRBJ2-7	TRBV6-5	.	TGTGCCAGCAAAATGGCGGATACCTACGAGCAGTACTTC	CASKMADTYEQYF
.	TRBJ2-7	TRBV5-1	TRBD2	TGCGCCAGCAGCTTGTTCGCGGGAGGGTCCTACGAGCAGTACTTC	CASSLFAGGSYEQYF
.	TRBJ2-7	TRBV27	.	TGTGCCAGCAGTTCGTGGATATCCTCCTACGAGCAGTACTTC	CASSSWISSYEQYF
.	TRBJ2-3	TRBV5-1	.	TGCGCCAGCAGCTTGTTAGGAGGCACAGATACGCAGTATTTT	CASSLLGGTDTQYF
.	TRBJ1-5	TRBV27	TRBD1	TGTGCCAGCAGTGACAGGGGGAGTATGAGCAATCAGCCCCAGCATTTT	CASSDRGSMSNQPQHF
.	TRBJ1-4	TRBV4-3	.	TGCGCCAGCAGCCCGCCGGCCGTGCGGAAGGGTCGGGAAAAACTGTTTTTT	CASSPPAVRKGREKLFF
.	TRBJ2-7	TRBV4-2	TRBD2	TGTGCCAGCAGCCCTACGGGACTAGCGGGATCGGGGTCCTACGAGCAGTACTTC	CASSPTGLAGSGSYEQYF
.	TRBJ2-7	TRBV10-3	.	TGTGCCATCAGTGAGAAGTTCTCCTACGAGCAGTACTTC	CAISEKFSYEQYF
.	TRBJ1-1	TRBV7-9	.	TGTGCCAGCAGTTTAGGTCGGGGGGCCGAGGGTGAAGCTTTCTTT	CASSLGRGAEGEAFF
.	TRBJ1-2	TRBV30	.	TGTGCCTGGAACCCCGGGGGGCACGGCTACACCTTC	CAWNPGGHGYTF
.	TRBJ1-5	TRBV19	.	TGTGCCAGTACCAGGTCGCAGGGGTTCAGCAATCAGCCCCAGCATTTT	CASTRSQGFSNQPQHF
.	TRBJ2-7	TRBV6-1	TRBD2	TGTGCCAGCAGTGAAGCGTCCACTAGCGGGAGCGAGCAGTACTTC	CASSEASTSGSEQYF
.	TRBJ2-4	TRBV11-1	TRBD2	TGTGCCAGCAGCCTAGGGGCCGGGACTAGCGGAAACATTCAGTACTTC	CASSLGAGTSGNIQYF
.	TRBJ2-2	TRBV5-4	.	TGTGCCAGCAGCTTGTCTCTTCCTAACGGGGAGCTGTTTTTT	CASSLSLPNGELFF
.	TRBJ1-4	TRBV5-1	.	TGCGCCAGCAGCTCTGAGGGTGGAAGGGGTGAAAAACTGTTTTTT	CASSSEGGRGEKLFF
.	TRBJ2-7	TRBV2	.	TGTGCCAGCAGAGGATCCGCCTACGAGCAGTACTTC	CASRGSAYEQYF
once	TRBJ2-7	TRBV29-1	.	TGCAGCGTTAAAGCGGAGGGCTACGAGCAGTACTTC	CSVKAEGYEQYF
.	TRBJ2-1	TRBV29-1	.	TGCAGCGTTGATTCCGGGGCCGGACCTAACGGGAGCCCCTTTAGATACAATGAGCAGTTCTTC	CSVDSGAGPNGSPFRYNEQFF
once	TRBJ2-2	TRBV28	.	TGTGCCAGCGCGCTAGCGCCCACCGGGGAGCTGTTTTTT	CASALAPTGELFF
once	TRBJ2-7	TRBV30	.	TGTGCCTGGAGTGGGGGGTCGACCTACGAGCAGTACTTC	CAWSGGSTYEQYF
.	TRBJ2-7	TRBV11-2	.	TGTGCCAGCAGTTCCCCGGCCGAGGGGCGACCCCAGGGCGAGCAGTACTTC	CASSSPAEGRPQGEQYF
.	TRBJ2-5	TRBV7-2	.	TGTGCCAGCAGCTTAGTTTTGGGGTCTGAGACCCAGTACTTC	CASSLVLGSETQYF
.	TRBJ2-7	TRBV4-1	.	TGCGCCAGCAGCCAAGAAAGCCAGAAAGGCTACGAGCAGTACTTC	CASSQESQKGYEQYF
.	TRBJ2-7	TRBV9	.	TGTGCCAGCAGCGTAGACTCGACCTCTCGGACCTACGAGCAGTACTTC	CASSVDSTSRTYEQYF